One and the same sample provided the 14 T cell receptor beta chains below, sequenced in a study of T cell repertoires in cytomegalovirus infection. These receptors have no known antigen. TCRdb independently ran MiXCR on the reads; one entry per CDR3 protein. The sample consists of approximately 500,000 distinct CDR3 sequences, 33% of them appearing once. The sample consisted of cultured PBMCs, taken from culture after CMV antigen stimulation. These receptors came from a human donor in good health (CMV status not recorded). Some clones in this sample may be carry-over from other donors' samples.

The chain combines TRBV6-2 or TRBV6-3 with TRBJ2-1, with 11 bases identical to TRBD2. Germline assignment: CDR1 MNHEY and CDR2 SVGEGT. CDR3 length: 14 residues. J was trimmed by 9 bases and V by 3 bases; bases with no gene match: 4. CDR3 bases: TGTGCCAGCAGTTATAGCGGGAGGGCCTTTGAGCAGTTCTTC. It specifies CASSYSGRAFEQFF.

Many counts were recorded for this clonotype. The rearrangement joins TRBV7-2 to TRBJ2-5; D might be TRBD2 (6 bases). Trimming removed 5 bases at V and 7 bases at J, with 17 bases between. The CDR3 sequence is 14 residues long. The germline CDR1 and CDR2 sequences are SGHTA and FQGNSA. For the CDR3, the DNA is TGTGCCAGCAGCGAACCCGGGACGCGGGGGACCCAGTACTTC. Residues: CASSEPGTRGTQYF.

Only one count was recorded for this clonotype. The junction shows a germline mismatch at one end, possibly a read error. The rearrangement joins TRBV7-9 to TRBJ1-1; the D is unclear. Germline CDR1 is SEHNR and CDR2 is FQNEAQ (reference sequence). The CDR3 sequence is 13 residues long. The CDR3 nucleotides are TGTGCCAGCAGTACTTGGGGAGTGACTGAAGCTTCCTTT. Protein product: CASSTWGVTEASF.

The V gene is TRBV6-1, the J gene TRBJ2-7; tentative D call: TRBD2 (6 bases). CDR1 and CDR2 from the germline V gene are MNHNS and SASEGT. Trimming stripped 6 bases from V and 3 bases from J, with 18 bases between. CDR3 length: 15 residues. Here the CDR3 reads CASRPPGECGYEQYV. CDR3 DNA: TGTGCCAGCAGGCCCCCGGGGGAATGCGGCTACGAGCAGTACGTC.

This clonotype showed up just a few times. The chain recombines TRBV7-2 with TRBJ2-2, with D uncertain. The CDR3 has 11 amino acids. From germline, CDR1 is SGHTA and CDR2 FQGNSA. With 5 bases removed from V and 8 bases from J, the gap between germline ends came to 6 bases. The CDR3 here is CASSVGGELFF. The DNA for the CDR3 is TGTGCCAGCAGCGTCGGGGGGGAGCTGTTTTTT.

This clonotype has at least ten counts. V and J are TRBV7-2 and TRBJ2-1, with a possible D match to TRBD2 (5 bases). In germline, CDR1 is SGHTA, CDR2 FQGNSA. The CDR3 sequence is 17 residues long. The V end lost 3 bases, the J end lost 0 bases, and 15 bases lay between the germline ends. This CDR3 reads CASSFPIGESSYNEQFF. CDR3 coding DNA: TGTGCCAGCAGCTTCCCCATCGGGGAGAGCTCCTACAATGAGCAGTTCTTC.

The V gene is TRBV12-3 or TRBV12-4, the J gene TRBJ2-5, with D perhaps TRBD1 or TRBD2 (5 bases each). The CDR3 has 15 residues. The ends were cut back, 6 bases at V and 4 bases at J, with 18 bases in the middle. The chain's CDR3 is CASSRDGDGGETQYF. DNA for the CDR3: TGTGCCAGCAGCCGGGACGGAGACGGAGGAGAGACCCAGTACTTC.

Only a few counts were recorded for this clonotype. V gene TRBV19 combines with J gene TRBJ2-1; D remains unclear. CDR3 size: 13 residues. V lost 7 bases and J 9 bases, leaving 16 bases between the germline ends. The V gene's germline CDR1 is LNHDA and CDR2 SQIVND (reference sequence). The CDR3 region has the DNA TGTGCCAGTAAAGGTGGTCTTGATGCTGAGCAGTTCTTC. Translating gives CASKGGLDAEQFF.

This clonotype was detected only a few times. The rearrangement links TRBV2 to TRBJ2-7, with 7 positions matching TRBD1. Trimming at V came to 1 base and at J to 2 bases, leaving 5 bases not matched to a gene. The CDR3 consists of 15 residues. From germline, CDR1 is SNHLY and CDR2 FYNNEI. The chain's CDR3 is CASSEDPGQPYEQYF. The CDR3, as DNA: TGTGCCAGCAGTGAAGACCCGGGACAGCCCTACGAGCAGTACTTC. Based on the CDR3 plus reference TRBV2 and TRBJ2-7, the full variable domain is EPEVTQTPSHQVTQMGQEVILRCVPISNHLYFYWYRQILGQKVEFLVSFYNNEISEKSEIFDDQFSVERPDGSNFTLKIRSTKLEDSAMYFCASSEDPGQPYEQYFGPGTRLTVT.

This chain connects TRBV6-6 to TRBJ1-5, with TRBD1 as a possible D gene (5 bases). CDR1 and CDR2 (germline): MNHNY, SVGAGI (reference sequence). The V and J ends lost 5 bases and 6 bases respectively, with 20 bases between them. The CDR3 runs to 16 residues. As DNA, the CDR3 is TGTGCCAGCAGTCCCAATGCCGGGGGAGCGGCTCAGCCCCAGCATTTT. Protein sequence: CASSPNAGGAAQPQHF.

The chain is built from TRBV15 and TRBJ2-5; 7 bases line up with TRBD1. V shed 1 base and J 5 bases; nucleotides not matched to a gene: 4. This CDR3 spans 14 amino acids. Germline V gene lookup returns CDR1 LNHNV and CDR2 YYDKDF (reference sequence). The CDR3 coding sequence is TGTGCCACCAGCAGAGGGACAGGCGGGGAGACCCAGTACTTC. It yields the protein CATSRGTGGETQYF.

The chain uses TRBV24-1 and TRBJ2-7; D call uncertain. Trimming removed 3 bases at V and 1 base at J, with 3 bases between. Germline V gene data show CDR1 as KGHDR and CDR2 as SFDVKD. The CDR3 runs 12 residues. The chain's CDR3 is CATSDGSYEQYF. In DNA form, the CDR3 reads TGTGCCACCAGTGATGGGTCCTACGAGCAGTACTTC.

This clonotype was recorded only once. This may be a read error, as it is one base from a much larger clone. The gene calls are TRBV7-6 and TRBJ1-5, with no clear D. The germline gives CDR1 SGHVS, CDR2 FNYEAQ. The CDR3 is 14 amino acids. CDR3 coding DNA: TGTGCCAGCATCGATAGGCCCCCAGACCAGCCCCAGCAGTTT. This sequence encodes CASIDRPPDQPQQF.

This chain joins TRBV20-1 and TRBJ2-7; 7 bases fit TRBD2. Germline V CDR1 and CDR2: DFQATT, SNEGSKA (reference sequence). The CDR3 has 14 residues. Trimming at V came to 4 bases and at J to 2 bases, leaving 8 bases not matched to a gene. CDR3 coding DNA: TGCAGTGCTATTTCCACTAGCGTCCCCTACGAGCAGTACTTC. As protein: CSAISTSVPYEQYF.